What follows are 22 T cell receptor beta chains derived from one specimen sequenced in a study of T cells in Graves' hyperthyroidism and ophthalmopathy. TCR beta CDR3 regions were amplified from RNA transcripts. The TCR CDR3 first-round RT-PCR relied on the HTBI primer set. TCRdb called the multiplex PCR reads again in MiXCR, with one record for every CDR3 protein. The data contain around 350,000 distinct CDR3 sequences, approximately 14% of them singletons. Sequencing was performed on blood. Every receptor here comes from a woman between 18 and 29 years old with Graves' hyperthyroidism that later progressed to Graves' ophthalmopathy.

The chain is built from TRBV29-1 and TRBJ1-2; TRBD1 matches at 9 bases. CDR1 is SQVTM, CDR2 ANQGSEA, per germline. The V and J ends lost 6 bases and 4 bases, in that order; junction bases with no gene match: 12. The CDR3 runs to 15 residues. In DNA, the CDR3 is TGCAGCGTCGCTAATGGAGGGACAGGGACCTATGGCTACACCTTC. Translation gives CSVANGGTGTYGYTF.

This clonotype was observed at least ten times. The CDR3 reads CASSFSRDNNYEQYF. The CDR3 DNA reads TGTGCCAGCAGTTTTTCTCGGGACAACAATTACGAGCAGTACTTC. V usage is TRBV28 and J usage is TRBJ2-7; TRBD1 is a possible D gene (6 bases). The germline V gene encodes CDR1 MDHEN and CDR2 SYDVKM. The CDR3 loop spans 15 amino acids. Trimming removed 3 bases at V and 4 bases at J, with 16 bases between.

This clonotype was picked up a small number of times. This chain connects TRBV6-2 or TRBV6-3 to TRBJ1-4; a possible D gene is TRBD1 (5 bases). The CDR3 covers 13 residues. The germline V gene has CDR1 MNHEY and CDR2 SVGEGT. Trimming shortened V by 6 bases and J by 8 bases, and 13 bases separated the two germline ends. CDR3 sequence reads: CASRYQRGEKLFF. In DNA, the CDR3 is TGTGCCAGCAGGTATCAGAGGGGCGAAAAACTGTTTTTT.

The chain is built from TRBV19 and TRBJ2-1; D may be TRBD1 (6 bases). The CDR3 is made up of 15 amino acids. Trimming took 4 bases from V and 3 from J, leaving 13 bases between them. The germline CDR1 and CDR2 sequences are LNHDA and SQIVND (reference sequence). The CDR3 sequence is CASSSRTGSYNEQFF. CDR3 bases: TGTGCCAGTAGTAGTAGAACAGGGAGCTACAATGAGCAGTTCTTC.

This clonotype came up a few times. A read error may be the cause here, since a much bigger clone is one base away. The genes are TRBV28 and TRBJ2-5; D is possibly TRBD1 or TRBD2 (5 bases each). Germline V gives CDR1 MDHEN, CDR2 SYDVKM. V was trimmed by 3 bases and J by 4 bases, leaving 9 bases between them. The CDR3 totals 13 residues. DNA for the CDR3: TGTGCCAGCAGTTTGGGGGTCCGAGAGACCCAGTACTTC. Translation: CASSLGVRETQYF.

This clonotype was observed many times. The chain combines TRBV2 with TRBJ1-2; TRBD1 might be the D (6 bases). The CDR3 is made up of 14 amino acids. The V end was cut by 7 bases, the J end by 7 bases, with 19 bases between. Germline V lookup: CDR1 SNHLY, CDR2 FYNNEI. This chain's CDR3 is CASTRSGQPLGYTF. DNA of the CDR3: TGTGCCAGCACCCGGTCTGGACAGCCCCTTGGCTACACCTTC.

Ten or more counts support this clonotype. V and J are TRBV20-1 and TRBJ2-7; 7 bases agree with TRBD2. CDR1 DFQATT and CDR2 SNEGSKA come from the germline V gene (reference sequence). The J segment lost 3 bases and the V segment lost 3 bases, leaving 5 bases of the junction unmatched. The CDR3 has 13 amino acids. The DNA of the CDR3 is TGCAGTGCTAGCATCCGGGAGGTCTACGAGCAGTACTTC. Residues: CSASIREVYEQYF.

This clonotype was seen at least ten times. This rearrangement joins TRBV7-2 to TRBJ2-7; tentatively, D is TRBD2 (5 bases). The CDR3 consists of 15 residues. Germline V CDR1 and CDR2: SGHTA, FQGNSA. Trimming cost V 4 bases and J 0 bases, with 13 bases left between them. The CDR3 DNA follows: TGTGCCAGCAGCTGGCTAGCCGAACTCTCCTACGAGCAGTACTTC. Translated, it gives CASSWLAELSYEQYF. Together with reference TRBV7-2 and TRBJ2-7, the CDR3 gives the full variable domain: GAGVSQSPSNKVTEKGKDVELRCDPISGHTALYWYRQSLGQGLEFLIYFQGNSAPDKSGLPSDRFSAERTGGSVSTLTIQRTQQEDSAVYLCASSWLAELSYEQYFGPGTRLTVT.

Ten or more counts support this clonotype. CDR3 sequence: CASSMTSGRDTQYF. The CDR3 nucleotides are TGTGCCAGCAGTATGACTAGCGGGAGAGATACGCAGTATTTT. This sequence joins TRBV12-3 or TRBV12-4 and TRBJ2-3, with TRBD2 identical over 12 bases. V trimming: 5 bases; J trimming: 5 bases; junction bases outside the gene matches: 2. The CDR3 sequence is 14 residues long.

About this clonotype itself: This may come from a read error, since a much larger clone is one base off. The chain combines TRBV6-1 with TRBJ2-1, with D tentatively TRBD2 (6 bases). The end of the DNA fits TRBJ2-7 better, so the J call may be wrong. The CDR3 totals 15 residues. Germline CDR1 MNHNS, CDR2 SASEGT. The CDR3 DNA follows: TGTGCCAGCAGGCTCACTAGCAGCTCCTACAATGAGCAGTACTTC. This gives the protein CASRLTSSSYNEQYF.

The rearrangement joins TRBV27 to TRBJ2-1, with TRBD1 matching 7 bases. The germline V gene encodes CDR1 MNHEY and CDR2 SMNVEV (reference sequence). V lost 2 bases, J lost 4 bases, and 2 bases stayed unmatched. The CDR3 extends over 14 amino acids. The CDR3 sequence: CASSLDRAYNEQFF. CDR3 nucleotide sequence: TGTGCCAGCAGTTTAGACAGGGCTTACAATGAGCAGTTCTTC.

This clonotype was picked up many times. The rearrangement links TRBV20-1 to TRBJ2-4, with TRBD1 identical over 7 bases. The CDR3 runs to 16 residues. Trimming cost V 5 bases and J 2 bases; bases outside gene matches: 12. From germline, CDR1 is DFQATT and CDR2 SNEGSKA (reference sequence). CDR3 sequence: CSALHGQVGTKNIQYF. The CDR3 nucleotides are TGCAGTGCTCTCCACGGACAGGTCGGCACCAAAAACATTCAGTACTTC.

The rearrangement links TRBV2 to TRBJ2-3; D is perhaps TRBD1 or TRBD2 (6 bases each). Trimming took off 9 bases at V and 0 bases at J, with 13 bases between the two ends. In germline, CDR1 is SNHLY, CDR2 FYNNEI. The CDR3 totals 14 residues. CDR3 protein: CARRGTPSTDTQYF. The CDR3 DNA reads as TGTGCCAGGCGCGGGACACCCAGCACAGATACGCAGTATTTT.

Written as DNA, the CDR3 is TGCAGTGCCCTCAGGGGGCTCTCTGAAGCTTTCTTT. Amino acids: CSALRGLSEAFF. The V and J genes are TRBV20-1 and TRBJ1-1, with TRBD1 matching 8 bases. The germline V gene encodes CDR1 DFQATT and CDR2 SNEGSKA (reference sequence). J lost 6 bases, V lost 6 bases, and 6 bases had no gene match. The CDR3 sequence is 12 residues long.

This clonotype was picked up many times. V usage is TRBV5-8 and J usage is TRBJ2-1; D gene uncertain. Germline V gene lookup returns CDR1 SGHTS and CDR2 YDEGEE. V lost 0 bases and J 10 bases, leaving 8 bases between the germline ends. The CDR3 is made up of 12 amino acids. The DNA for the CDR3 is TGTGCCAGCAGCTTGGTAGTTAGAGAGCAGTTCTTC. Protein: CASSLVVREQFF.

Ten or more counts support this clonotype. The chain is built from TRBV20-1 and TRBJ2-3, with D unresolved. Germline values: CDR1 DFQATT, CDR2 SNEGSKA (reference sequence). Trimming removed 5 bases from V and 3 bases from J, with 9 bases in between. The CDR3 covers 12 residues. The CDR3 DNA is TGCAGTGCTGAGGACGGAACAGATACGCAGTATTTT. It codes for CSAEDGTDTQYF.

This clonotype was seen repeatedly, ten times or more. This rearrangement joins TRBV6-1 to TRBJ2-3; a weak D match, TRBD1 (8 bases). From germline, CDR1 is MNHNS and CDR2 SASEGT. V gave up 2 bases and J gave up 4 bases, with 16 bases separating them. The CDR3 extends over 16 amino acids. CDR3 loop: CASSEREDREPDTQYF. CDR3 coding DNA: TGTGCCAGCAGTGAACGGGAGGACAGGGAGCCAGATACGCAGTATTTT.

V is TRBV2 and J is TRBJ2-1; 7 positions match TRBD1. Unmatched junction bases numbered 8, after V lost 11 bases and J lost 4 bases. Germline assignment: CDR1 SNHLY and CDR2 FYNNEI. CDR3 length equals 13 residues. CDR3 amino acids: CACRDSDYNEQFF. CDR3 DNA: TGTGCCTGCCGGGACAGTGATTACAATGAGCAGTTCTTC.

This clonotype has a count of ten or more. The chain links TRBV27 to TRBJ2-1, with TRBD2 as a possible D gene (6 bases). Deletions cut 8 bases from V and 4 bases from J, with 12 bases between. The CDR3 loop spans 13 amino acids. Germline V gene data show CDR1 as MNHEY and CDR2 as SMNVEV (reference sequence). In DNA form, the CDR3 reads TGTGCCAGCGGGTTAGCGGATTACAATGAGCAGTTCTTC. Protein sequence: CASGLADYNEQFF.

This chain's CDR3 is CASSWTSNEQFF. DNA for the CDR3: TGTGCCAGCAGCTGGACGTCCAATGAGCAGTTCTTC. This chain links TRBV5-6 with TRBJ2-1; D call uncertain. The CDR3 runs 12 residues. V dropped 3 bases and J dropped 6 bases, with 7 bases sitting between them. Looked up from germline, CDR1 is SGHDT and CDR2 is YYEEEE.

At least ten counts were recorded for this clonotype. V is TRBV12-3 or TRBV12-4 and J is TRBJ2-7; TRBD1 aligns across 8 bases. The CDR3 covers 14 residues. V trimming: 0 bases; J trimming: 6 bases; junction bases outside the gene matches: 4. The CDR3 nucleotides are TGTGCCAGCAGTTTAGCTGGAGACAGGGGCGAGCAGTACTTC. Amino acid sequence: CASSLAGDRGEQYF.

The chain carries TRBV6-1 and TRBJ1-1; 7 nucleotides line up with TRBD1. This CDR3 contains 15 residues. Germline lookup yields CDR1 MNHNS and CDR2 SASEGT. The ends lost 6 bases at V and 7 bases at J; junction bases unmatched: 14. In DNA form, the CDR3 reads TGTGCCAGCAGCACAACAGGGGCGGGGGATTATGAAGCTTTCTTT. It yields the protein CASSTTGAGDYEAFF.